This T cell receptor beta chain originates from a study of blood T cell repertoires in COVID-19 (TCRdb year 2020). With regard to the full study: Samples from collaborators originated in the United States, Italy and Spain and spanned both the acute and convalescent phases of COVID-19. The material from the prospective study consisted of cDNA or gDNA derived from T cells, B-cell-depleted T cells, or PBMCs. Deeply sampled blood TCRbeta repertoires from subjects exposed to, actively infected with, or recovered from COVID-19 were included in the dataset. The repertoires were made available in a free public database intended to serve as a resource for research on the immune response to SARS-CoV-2. Samples came from the ongoing ImmuneRACE study (first 160 participants) plus 1,254 subjects from 6 global collaborators. Nearly every sample came with metadata listing a de-identified subject ID, COVID-19 status, age in years and sex. Where available, HLA class I and class II types were obtained from metadata supplied by the sample provider rather than from assay-based typing. On the study overall, not on this receptor specifically: The amount of clinical and demographic metadata varied by source and participant and was provided uncurated.

There are 11 amino acids in the CDR3, from cysteine to phenylalanine inclusive. This entry keeps only the CDR3 DNA: 33 bases, framed from base 1. Relative to germline, V is 5 bases shorter and J is 3 bases shorter, with 5 bases between their ends. The germline V gene gives CDR1 as MNHEY and CDR2 as SVGEGT. The collaborating institutions used their own protocols to collect whole blood in K2EDTA tubes. Collaborator samples were shipped for TCRbeta analysis as frozen whole blood, isolated PBMCs, or DNA extracted from either sample type. TCRbeta CDR3 regions were amplified from genomic DNA by means of the immunoSEQ Assay, a bias-controlled multiplex PCR. The authors' pipeline ran thus. Nucleated cell counts per sample were estimated from amplification of reference gene primers within the assay. To quantify the absolute abundance of each unique TCRbeta CDR3 rearrangement, sequence reads were collapsed and filtered. For each sample, productive Simpson clonality was calculated by taking the square root of Simpson's diversity index across productive rearrangements. TCRdb obtained this table from immuneACCESS and retained in-frame rearrangements with V and J assigned. These tables miss some clones; where compared with another copy, unresolved V genes account for less than half of the shortfall, and the remainder is unexplained. V, J and clone size are those of that table, while D and trimming were read from the DNA. Within this sample are around 120,000 clones, with roughly three quarters of them counted one time only. About 4% of the sample belongs to the ten largest clones.

This clone was counted a few times. The antigen this receptor binds is unknown. No clone much larger than this one lies a single base away; base qualities are absent. This receptor chain uses TRBV6-2 or TRBV6-3 and TRBJ2-7, with the D gene uncertain. What was sequenced was peripheral blood. The TCR comes from a woman older than 75 with acute or convalescent COVID-19. In nucleotides, the sequence is TGTGCCAGCAGTCAATTCTACGAGCAGTACTTC. Translated, it reads CASSQFYEQYF.